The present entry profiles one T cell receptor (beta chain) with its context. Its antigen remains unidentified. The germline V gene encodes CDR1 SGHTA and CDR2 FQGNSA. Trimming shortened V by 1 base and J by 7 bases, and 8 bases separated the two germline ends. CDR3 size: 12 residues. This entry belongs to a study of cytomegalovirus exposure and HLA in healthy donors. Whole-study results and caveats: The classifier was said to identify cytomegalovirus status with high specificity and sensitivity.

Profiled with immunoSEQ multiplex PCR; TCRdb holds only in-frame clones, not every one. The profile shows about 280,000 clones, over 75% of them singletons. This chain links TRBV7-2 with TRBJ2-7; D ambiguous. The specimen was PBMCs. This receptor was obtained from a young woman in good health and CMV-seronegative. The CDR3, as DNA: TGTGCCAGCAGCTTAGTCGTAGTGGAGCAGTACTTC. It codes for CASSLVVVEQYF.